This T cell receptor (beta chain) was captured in a study of CD8+ T cells in alopecia areata. In each case, RNA was isolated and then reverse transcribed into cDNA as the sequencing template. Sequenced by immunoSEQ multiplex PCR; TCRdb stores in-frame clones only, minus some. The table shows about 100,000 clones, with roughly two fifths occurring only once. Treatment in this sample: oral pan-JAK inhibitor, 5-10 mg twice daily. The CDR3 length is 16 residues. From germline, CDR1 is MGHRA and CDR2 YSYEKL. Losses at the gene ends were 0 bases for V and 4 bases for J; bases not matched to a gene: 5. The input for sequencing was CD8+ T cells sorted from blood, taken at week 24, from a patient treated with tofacitinib. The J gene is TRBJ2-1, the V gene TRBV4-1; TRBD2 agrees at 8 bases. This clonotype originated in a human donor with alopecia areata. CDR3 residues: CASSQDSQRGYNEQFF. In nucleotides, the CDR3 is TGCGCCAGCAGCCAAGATTCCCAGCGGGGGTACAATGAGCAGTTCTTC.